This TCR beta chain was profiled in a study of T-cell reconstitution after alpha-beta-depleted transplantation in children. A TCRbeta library incorporating unique molecular identifiers was prepared. TCRdb processed the PCR reads anew with MiXCR; each CDR3 protein has one entry. The sample shows roughly 200,000 distinct CDR3 sequences, approximately 11% of them seen only once. This clonotype was recorded many times. The sequence was collected from a child under two years old with acute myeloid leukemia, due to receive a stem cell transplant. Sequenced material: PBMCs, taken before TCRalphabeta/CD19-depleted stem cell transplant.

The DNA for the CDR3 is TGTGCCAGCAGTTTGGGACTAGCGGGAGTCGCGTATTTT. Amino acid sequence: CASSLGLAGVAYF. This rearrangement joins TRBV12-3 or TRBV12-4 to TRBJ2-3; TRBD2 matches at 14 bases. The CDR3 has 13 amino acids. With V trimmed by 3 bases and J by 14 bases, 4 bases remained unmatched.